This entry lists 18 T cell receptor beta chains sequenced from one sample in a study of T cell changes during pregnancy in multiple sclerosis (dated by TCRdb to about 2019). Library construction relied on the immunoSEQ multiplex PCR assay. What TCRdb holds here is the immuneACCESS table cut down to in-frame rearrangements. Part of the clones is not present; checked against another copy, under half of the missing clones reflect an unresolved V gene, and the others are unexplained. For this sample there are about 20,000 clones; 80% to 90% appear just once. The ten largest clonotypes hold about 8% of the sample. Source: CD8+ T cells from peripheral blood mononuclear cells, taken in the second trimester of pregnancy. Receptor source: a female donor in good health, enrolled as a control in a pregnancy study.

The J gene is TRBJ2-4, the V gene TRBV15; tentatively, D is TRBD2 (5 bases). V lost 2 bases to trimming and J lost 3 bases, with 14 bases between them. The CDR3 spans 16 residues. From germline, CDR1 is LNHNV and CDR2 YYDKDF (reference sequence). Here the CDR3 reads CATSRRLEGVKNIQYF. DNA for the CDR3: TGTGCCACCAGCAGAAGGCTAGAGGGAGTCAAAAACATTCAGTACTTC.

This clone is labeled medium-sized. The CDR3 spells CASSEDGTGQRGYTF. The CDR3 nucleotides read TGTGCCAGCAGTGAAGACGGGACAGGGCAACGTGGCTACACCTTC. The chain recombines TRBV6-4 with TRBJ1-2; 9 bases fit TRBD1. In germline, CDR1 is MRHNA, CDR2 SNTAGT. The CDR3 totals 15 residues. V dropped 3 bases and J dropped 7; count of bases not matched to a gene: 9.

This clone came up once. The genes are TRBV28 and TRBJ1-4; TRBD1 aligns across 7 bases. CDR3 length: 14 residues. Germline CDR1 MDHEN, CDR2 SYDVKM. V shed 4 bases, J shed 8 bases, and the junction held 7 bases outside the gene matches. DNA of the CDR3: TGTGCCAGCAGTTCAACAGGGGTACTAGAAAAACTGTTTTTT. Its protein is CASSSTGVLEKLFF.

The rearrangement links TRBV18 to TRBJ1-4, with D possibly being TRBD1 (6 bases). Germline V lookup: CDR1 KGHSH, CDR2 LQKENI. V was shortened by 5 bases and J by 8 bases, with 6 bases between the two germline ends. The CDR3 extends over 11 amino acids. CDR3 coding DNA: TGTGCCAGCTCAGGGGGCGAAAAACTGTTTTTT. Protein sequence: CASSGGEKLFF.

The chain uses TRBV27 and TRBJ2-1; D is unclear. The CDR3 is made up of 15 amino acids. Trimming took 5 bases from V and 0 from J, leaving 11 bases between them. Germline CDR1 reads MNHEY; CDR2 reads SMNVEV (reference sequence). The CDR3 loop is CASSLTVVSYNEQFF. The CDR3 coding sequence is TGTGCCAGCAGTCTTACGGTCGTCTCCTACAATGAGCAGTTCTTC.

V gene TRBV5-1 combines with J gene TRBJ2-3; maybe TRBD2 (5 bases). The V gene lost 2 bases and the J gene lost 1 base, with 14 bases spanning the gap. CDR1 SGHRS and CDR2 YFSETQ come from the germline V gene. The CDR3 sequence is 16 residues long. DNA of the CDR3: TGCGCCAGCAGCTTCGGGATCGGGGTGGGCACAGATACGCAGTATTTT. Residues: CASSFGIGVGTDTQYF.

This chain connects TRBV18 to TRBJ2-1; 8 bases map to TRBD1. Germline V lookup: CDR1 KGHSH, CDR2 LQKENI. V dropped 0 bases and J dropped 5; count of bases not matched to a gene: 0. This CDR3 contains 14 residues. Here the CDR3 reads CASSPPDRDNEQFF. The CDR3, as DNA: TGTGCCAGCTCACCACCGGACAGGGACAATGAGCAGTTCTTC.

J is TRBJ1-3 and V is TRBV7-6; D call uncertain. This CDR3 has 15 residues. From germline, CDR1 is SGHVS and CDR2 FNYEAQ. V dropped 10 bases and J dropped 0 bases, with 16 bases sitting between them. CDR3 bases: TGTGCCATCCCGAGTGGAGCATTCTCTGGAAACACCATATATTTT. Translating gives CAIPSGAFSGNTIYF.

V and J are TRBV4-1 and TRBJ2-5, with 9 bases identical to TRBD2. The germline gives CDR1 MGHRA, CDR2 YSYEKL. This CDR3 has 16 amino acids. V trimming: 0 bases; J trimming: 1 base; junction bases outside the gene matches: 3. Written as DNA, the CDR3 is TGCGCCAGCAGCCAAGAGATAGCGGGGGTCCAAGAGACCCAGTACTTC. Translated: CASSQEIAGVQETQYF.

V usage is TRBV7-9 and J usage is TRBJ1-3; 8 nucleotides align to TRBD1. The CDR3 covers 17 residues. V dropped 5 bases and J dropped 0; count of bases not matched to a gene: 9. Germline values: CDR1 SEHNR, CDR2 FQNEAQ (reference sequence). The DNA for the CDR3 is TGTGCCAGCAGCACACCGACACAGGGGGACTCTGGAAACACCATATATTTT. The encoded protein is CASSTPTQGDSGNTIYF.

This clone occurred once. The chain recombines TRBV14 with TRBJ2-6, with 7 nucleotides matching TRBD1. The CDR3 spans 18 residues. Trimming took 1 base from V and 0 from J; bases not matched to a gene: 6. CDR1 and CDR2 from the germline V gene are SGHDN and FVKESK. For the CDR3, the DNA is TGTGCCAGCAGCCAAGTGGGGACAGCGCTCTCTGGGGCCAACGTCCTGACTTTC. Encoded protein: CASSQVGTALSGANVLTF.

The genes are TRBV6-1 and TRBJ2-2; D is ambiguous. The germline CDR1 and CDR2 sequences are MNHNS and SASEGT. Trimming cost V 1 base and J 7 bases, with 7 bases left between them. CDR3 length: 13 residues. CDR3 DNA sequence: TGTGCCAGCAGTGAAGGAGAGGTCGGGGAGCTGTTTTTT. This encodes CASSEGEVGELFF.

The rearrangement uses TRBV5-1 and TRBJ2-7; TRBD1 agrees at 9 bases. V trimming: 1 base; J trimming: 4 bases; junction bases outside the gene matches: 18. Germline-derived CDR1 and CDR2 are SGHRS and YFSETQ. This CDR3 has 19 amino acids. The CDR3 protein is CASSLRVSVQGASGYEQYF. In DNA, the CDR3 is TGCGCCAGCAGCTTGAGAGTTTCAGTACAGGGGGCTTCCGGGTACGAGCAGTACTTC.

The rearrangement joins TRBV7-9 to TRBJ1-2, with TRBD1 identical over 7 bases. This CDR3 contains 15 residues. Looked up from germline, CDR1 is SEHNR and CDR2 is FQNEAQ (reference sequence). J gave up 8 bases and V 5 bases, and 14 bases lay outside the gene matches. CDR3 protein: CASSLGEGGAKGYTF. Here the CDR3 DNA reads TGTGCCAGCAGCCTCGGTGAAGGGGGCGCGAAAGGCTACACCTTC.

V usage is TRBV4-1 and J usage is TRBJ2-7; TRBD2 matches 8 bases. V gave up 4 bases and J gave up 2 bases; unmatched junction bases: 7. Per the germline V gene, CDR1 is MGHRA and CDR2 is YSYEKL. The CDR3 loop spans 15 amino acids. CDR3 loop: CASSPRGGAAYEQYF. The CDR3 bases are TGCGCCAGCAGCCCCCGGGGGGGGGCGGCCTACGAGCAGTACTTC.

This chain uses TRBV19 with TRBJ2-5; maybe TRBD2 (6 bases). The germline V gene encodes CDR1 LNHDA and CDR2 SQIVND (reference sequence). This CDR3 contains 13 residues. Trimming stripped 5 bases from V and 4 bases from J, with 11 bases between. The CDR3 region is CASSQRASETQYF. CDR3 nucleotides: TGTGCCAGTAGTCAGCGGGCTTCAGAGACCCAGTACTTC.

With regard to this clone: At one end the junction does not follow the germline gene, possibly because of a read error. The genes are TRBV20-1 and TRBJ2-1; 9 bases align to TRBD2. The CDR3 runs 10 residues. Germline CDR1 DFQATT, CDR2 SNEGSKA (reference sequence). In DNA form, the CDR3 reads TGCAGTGCTAGATTGCGGGAGGGTATCTTC. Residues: CSARLREGIF.

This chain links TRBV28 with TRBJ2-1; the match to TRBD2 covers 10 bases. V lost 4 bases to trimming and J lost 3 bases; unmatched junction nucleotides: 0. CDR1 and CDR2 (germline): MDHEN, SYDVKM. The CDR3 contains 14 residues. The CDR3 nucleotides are TGTGCCAGCAGTTGGACTAGCGGCTACAATGAGCAGTTCTTC. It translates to CASSWTSGYNEQFF.